The 29 T cell receptor beta chains below were found in one sample sequenced in a study of control samples from healthy donors and cancer patients. Measured with immunoSEQ multiplex PCR; TCRdb has only the in-frame clones, and not every one. The table includes approximately 100,000 clones, around 89% detected once. The sequencing input was blood. These TCRs come from a man younger than 40 in good health.

The J gene is TRBJ2-1, the V gene TRBV3-1 (or the pseudogene TRBV3-2); D gene uncertain. V gave up 1 base and J gave up 6 bases, with 16 bases separating them. The CDR3 runs to 16 residues. From germline, CDR1 is LGHDT and CDR2 YNNKEL (reference sequence). CDR3 DNA: TGTGCCAGCAGCCAAGGGGGTCTAGAGATTTTCAATGAGCAGTTCTTC. This gives the protein CASSQGGLEIFNEQFF.

The J gene is TRBJ1-1, the V gene TRBV30; D call uncertain. The CDR3 sequence is 15 residues long. The V end lost 0 bases, the J end lost 4 bases, and 15 bases lay between the germline ends. From germline, CDR1 is GTSNPN and CDR2 SVGIG (reference sequence). The CDR3 DNA reads as TGTGCCTGGAGTGTAAAGAGTGTTTGGGGCACTGAAGCTTTCTTT. It codes for CAWSVKSVWGTEAFF.

The chain joins TRBV9 to TRBJ2-3, with a weak D call TRBD2 (6 bases). Germline lookup yields CDR1 SGDLS and CDR2 YYNGEE. Trimming took off 4 bases at V and 4 bases at J, with 13 bases between the two ends. This CDR3 region has 14 residues. The CDR3 nucleotides are TGTGCCAGCAGCTCCCGACTAGTAGCAGATACGCAGTATTTT. This encodes CASSSRLVADTQYF.

V gene TRBV5-1 combines with J gene TRBJ1-1; TRBD1 aligns across 8 bases. Germline-derived CDR1 and CDR2 are SGHRS and YFSETQ. This CDR3 has 15 amino acids. The trim removed 3 bases at V and 5 bases at J, leaving 9 bases unmatched. CDR3 nucleotide sequence: TGCGCCAGCAGCTCAGGGGGCGCGATGGATACTGAAGCTTTCTTT. It translates to CASSSGGAMDTEAFF.

The chain links TRBV18 to TRBJ2-2; tentatively, D is TRBD1 (6 bases). V gave up 1 base and J gave up 2 bases, with 11 bases separating them. CDR1 is KGHSH and CDR2 is LQKENI in the germline V gene. The CDR3 runs 16 residues. CDR3 amino acids: CASSPQMGANTGELFF. CDR3 nucleotides: TGTGCCAGCTCACCACAGATGGGGGCAAACACCGGGGAGCTGTTTTTT.

The chain has TRBV4-1 and TRBJ1-5, with TRBD1 matching 7 bases. CDR3 size: 15 residues. Germline CDR1 MGHRA, CDR2 YSYEKL. With V trimmed by 4 bases and J by 6 bases, 9 bases remained unmatched. CDR3 nucleotides: TGCGCCAGCAGCCTTAGACAGGGACCAGGTCAGCCCCAGCATTTT. Amino acids: CASSLRQGPGQPQHF.

J is TRBJ1-1 and V is TRBV20-1, with 7 bases lining up with TRBD1. This CDR3 has 11 amino acids. V dropped 7 bases and J dropped 4; count of bases not matched to a gene: 3. Germline-derived CDR1 and CDR2 are DFQATT and SNEGSKA (reference sequence). The CDR3 is CSVRGGTEAFF. Here the CDR3 DNA reads TGCAGTGTCAGGGGGGGCACTGAAGCTTTCTTT.

This sequence joins TRBV6-6 and TRBJ1-2; D gene unclear. Trimming stripped 2 bases from V and 6 bases from J, with 13 bases between. CDR1 is MNHNY, CDR2 SVGAGI, per germline (reference sequence). This CDR3 has 14 residues. The DNA of the CDR3 is TGTGCCAGCAGTTACGGAGGGATGTCAGATGGCTACACCTTC. It yields the protein CASSYGGMSDGYTF.

The chain is built from TRBV30 and TRBJ1-1; no definite D call. Trimming left V 2 bases short and J 1 base short, with 8 bases between. The CDR3 covers 13 residues. Germline V CDR1 and CDR2: GTSNPN, SVGIG (reference sequence). Here the CDR3 DNA reads TGTGCCTGGAGTTCCCCAACGAACACTGAAGCTTTCTTT. Protein product: CAWSSPTNTEAFF.

The chain has TRBV28 and TRBJ2-5, with 7 bases aligning to TRBD2. Germline V gene data show CDR1 as MDHEN and CDR2 as SYDVKM. V trimming: 5 bases; J trimming: 3 bases; junction bases outside the gene matches: 12. The CDR3 extends over 16 amino acids. The CDR3 here is CASSPAIAGEEETQYF. CDR3 nucleotides: TGTGCCAGCAGTCCCGCGATCGCGGGAGAGGAAGAGACCCAGTACTTC.

This clone has just one count. The genes are TRBV11-2 and TRBJ1-6; TRBD1 might be the D (5 bases). Germline values: CDR1 SGHAT, CDR2 FQNNGV. Trimming stripped 5 bases from V and 7 bases from J, with 9 bases between. The CDR3 extends over 13 amino acids. The CDR3 DNA reads TGTGCCAGCAGCGGGGGGAGGAATTCACCCCTCCACTTT. This gives the protein CASSGGRNSPLHF.

This chain links TRBV28 with TRBJ2-5; D is possibly TRBD1 or TRBD2 (5 bases each). V was pared by 1 base and J by 5 bases, with 20 bases between. The CDR3 spans 17 residues. Germline V gives CDR1 MDHEN, CDR2 SYDVKM. The CDR3 loop reads CASSLYGRRGAGETQYF. CDR3 DNA sequence: TGTGCCAGCAGTTTATATGGGCGCCGAGGGGCCGGGGAGACCCAGTACTTC.

The V and J genes are TRBV28 and TRBJ2-6, with D uncertain. The V gene lost 6 bases and the J gene lost 0 bases, with 9 bases spanning the gap. Germline CDR1 MDHEN, CDR2 SYDVKM. This CDR3 spans 15 amino acids. DNA of the CDR3: TGTGCCAGCAGCCCAAAGGTCTCTGGGGCCAACGTCCTGACTTTC. Amino acids: CASSPKVSGANVLTF.

The DNA of the CDR3 is TGTGCCAGTAGTATATGGGGTGAGGACACTGAAGCTTTCTTT. Translated, it gives CASSIWGEDTEAFF. The V gene is TRBV19, the J gene TRBJ1-1; the D is unclear. The CDR3 has 14 residues. Germline values: CDR1 LNHDA, CDR2 SQIVND (reference sequence). The V end was cut by 2 bases, the J end by 3 bases, with 10 bases between. Based on the CDR3 plus reference TRBV19 and TRBJ1-1, the full variable domain is DGGITQSPKYLFRKEGQNVTLSCEQNLNHDAMYWYRQDPGQGLRLIYYSQIVNDFQKGDIAEGYSVSREKKESFPLTVTSAQKNPTAFYLCASSIWGEDTEAFFGQGTRLTVV.

The chain links TRBV11-3 to TRBJ2-1, with 8 bases matching TRBD1. The J segment lost 1 base and the V segment lost 5 bases, leaving 4 bases of the junction unmatched. This CDR3 spans 15 amino acids. Germline V CDR1 and CDR2: SGHNT, YENEEA. The CDR3 coding sequence is TGTGCCAGCAGCCCGCAGGGGGCTTCCTACAATGAGCAGTTCTTC. Protein sequence: CASSPQGASYNEQFF. The full variable domain, rest sourced from reference TRBV11-3 and TRBJ2-1, is EAGVVQSPRYKIIEKKQPVAFWCNPISGHNTLYWYLQNLGQGPELLIRYENEEAVDDSQLPKDRFSAERLKGVDSTLKIQPAELGDSAVYLCASSPQGASYNEQFFGPGTRLTVL.

This rearrangement joins TRBV19 to TRBJ1-2, with D possibly being TRBD1 (6 bases). Per germline, CDR1 LNHDA and CDR2 SQIVND (reference sequence). The CDR3 covers 16 residues. The V end was cut by 3 bases, the J end by 4 bases, with 18 bases between. The DNA of the CDR3 is TGTGCCAGTAGTATTTTGGACAGCCGGAGGGTCTATGGCTACACCTTC. Encoded protein: CASSILDSRRVYGYTF.

The chain carries TRBV7-6 and TRBJ2-5; D is unresolved. CDR3 length: 13 amino acids. Germline values: CDR1 SGHVS, CDR2 FNYEAQ. V shed 5 bases and J shed 5 bases, with 12 bases lying between them. CDR3 DNA: TGTGCCAGCAGCGTCCCCCCCCGGGAGACCCAGTACTTC. Residues: CASSVPPRETQYF. Complete variable domain (other parts from reference TRBV7-6 and TRBJ2-5): GAGVSQSPRYKVTKRGQDVALRCDPISGHVSLYWYRQALGQGPEFLTYFNYEAQQDKSGLPNDRFSAERPEGSISTLTIQRTEQRDSAMYRCASSVPPRETQYFGPGTRLLVL.

Only one count was recorded for this clone. The genes are TRBV5-4 and TRBJ2-2; D is undetermined. This CDR3 has 12 amino acids. Germline assignment: CDR1 SGHNT and CDR2 YYREEE (reference sequence). V was clipped by 4 bases and J by 2 bases, with 3 bases between them. CDR3 DNA sequence: TGTGCCAGCAGCGTAAACACCGGGGAGCTGTTTTTT. This codes for CASSVNTGELFF.

V usage is TRBV7-9 and J usage is TRBJ2-3, with 7 bases matching TRBD2. J lost 3 bases, V lost 3 bases, and 6 bases had no gene match. The germline V gene has CDR1 SEHNR and CDR2 FQNEAQ (reference sequence). This CDR3 has 15 residues. CDR3 nucleotide sequence: TGTGCCAGCAGCTTCCCGACGGGGGGAACAGATACGCAGTATTTT. Encoded protein: CASSFPTGGTDTQYF.

In its sample, this clone was seen a few times. This chain uses TRBV6-2 or TRBV6-3 with TRBJ2-5, with no clear D. Germline CDR1 is MNHEY and CDR2 is SVGEGT. This CDR3 is built from 15 residues. V was cut by 2 bases and J by 5 bases, with 15 bases left in between. This CDR3 reads CASSYPARDVETQYF. The CDR3 DNA is TGTGCCAGCAGTTACCCTGCGCGAGATGTTGAGACCCAGTACTTC.

The chain has TRBV4-1 and TRBJ2-1; 7 bases are shared with TRBD2. V shed 3 bases, J shed 3 bases, and the junction held 14 bases outside the gene matches. Germline CDR1 is MGHRA and CDR2 is YSYEKL. This CDR3 contains 18 residues. CDR3 sequence reads: CASSHMHPGLVGYNEQFF. As DNA, the CDR3 is TGCGCCAGCAGCCATATGCATCCAGGACTAGTCGGCTACAATGAGCAGTTCTTC.

The chain recombines TRBV11-2 with TRBJ2-1; 7 nucleotides match TRBD1. The CDR3 contains 15 residues. V was pared by 5 bases and J by 1 base, with 5 bases of the junction left unmatched. Germline lookup yields CDR1 SGHAT and CDR2 FQNNGV. The chain's CDR3 is CASSADRVSYNEQFF. The CDR3 DNA reads TGTGCCAGCAGCGCCGACAGGGTGTCCTACAATGAGCAGTTCTTC.

The V call is TRBV5-4, the J call TRBJ2-3; TRBD2 matches at 12 bases. The junction had 2 bases not matched to a gene; V was cut back by 0 bases and J by 6 bases. Germline V CDR1 and CDR2: SGHNT, YYREEE (reference sequence). The CDR3 has 15 residues. In DNA, the CDR3 is TGTGCCAGCAGCTTGGCTAGCGGGGGGGTTGATACGCAGTATTTT. Translation gives CASSLASGGVDTQYF.

V and J are TRBV5-5 and TRBJ2-3; 11 bases are shared with TRBD2. The germline V gene has CDR1 SGHKS and CDR2 YYEKEE (reference sequence). The CDR3 runs 16 residues. V dropped 4 bases and J dropped 2; count of bases not matched to a gene: 6. CDR3 sequence (DNA): TGTGCCAGCAGCCCCACTAGCGGGGGCCCCACAGATACGCAGTATTTT. It yields the protein CASSPTSGGPTDTQYF.

The rearrangement uses TRBV24-1 and TRBJ2-1; D tentatively fits TRBD1 or TRBD2 (5 bases each). The CDR3 is 15 residues long. Germline V CDR1 and CDR2: KGHDR, SFDVKD. V was shortened by 3 bases and J by 6 bases, with 14 bases between the two germline ends. As DNA, the CDR3 is TGTGCCACCAGTGATGCCCGAAGAGGGGTCAATGAGCAGTTCTTC. It yields the protein CATSDARRGVNEQFF.

This chain links TRBV6-2 or TRBV6-3 with TRBJ2-3; 8 bases map to TRBD2. CDR1 MNHEY and CDR2 SVGEGT come from the germline V gene. This CDR3 is built from 15 residues. J gave up 1 base and V 1 base, and 1 base lay outside the gene matches. The CDR3 reads CASSYFGRGTDTQYF. CDR3 in DNA: TGTGCCAGCAGTTACTTCGGGAGGGGCACAGATACGCAGTATTTT.

CDR3 region: CASSLFGISSPLHF. The CDR3 DNA sequence: TGTGCCAGCAGCTTGTTTGGGATTAGTTCACCCCTCCACTTT. The chain joins TRBV5-4 to TRBJ1-6; D ambiguous. V was pared by 1 base and J by 9 bases, with 11 bases between. The CDR3 is 14 residues long. The germline V gene has CDR1 SGHNT and CDR2 YYREEE (reference sequence).

The rearrangement joins TRBV5-6 to TRBJ1-1; 9 nucleotides align to TRBD1. Germline trimming cut 4 bases from V and 12 bases from J; bases unmatched to any gene: 13. Germline V gene lookup returns CDR1 SGHDT and CDR2 YYEEEE. CDR3 length: 14 amino acids. The CDR3 region is CASSEQGATGETFF. DNA for the CDR3: TGTGCCAGCAGCGAACAGGGGGCAACCGGGGAAACTTTCTTT.

The chain has TRBV23-1 and TRBJ2-4, with D possibly being TRBD1 (5 bases). TRBV23-1 carries the ORF label, with uncertain function. The CDR3 spans 14 residues. V was shortened by 5 bases and J by 2 bases, with 10 bases between the two germline ends. The CDR3 bases are TGCGCCAGCAGTAGGGGTTCACCCAAAAACATTCAGTACTTC. This translates into CASSRGSPKNIQYF.